This T cell receptor (beta chain) derives from a study of technical replicates of blood from a handful of donors. Using immunoSEQ multiplex PCR, the repertoire was profiled, and TCRdb retains in-frame clones only, with some absent. The table lists more than 55,000 clones, roughly 90% of them singletons. In germline, CDR1 is SGDLS, CDR2 YYNGEE. V was trimmed by 3 bases and J by 2 bases, leaving 4 bases between them. This CDR3 is 12 amino acids long. The chain uses TRBV9 and TRBJ2-3; D gene ambiguous. The sequence derives from a human donor in good health. Some clones in this sample may be carry-over from other donors' samples. Input material: PBMCs. The CDR3 DNA sequence: TGTGCCAGCAGCGCCTTCACAGATACGCAGTATTTT. It is translated as CASSAFTDTQYF.